The TCR beta chain under discussion was sequenced for a study of blood T cell repertoires in COVID-19. Study overall: Sites across the United States, Italy and Spain contributed samples from acute and convalescent COVID-19.

As originally analysed: It was from reference gene primer amplification that nucleated cell counts were estimated. TCRdb's table, derived via immunoSEQ multiplex PCR, lists solely in-frame clones and lacks some. D and trimming were read from the DNA, whereas the V and J calls and clone size are those reported in that table. Of over 200,000 clones in the sample, just under 90% are singletons; the top ten hold 5.5% to 8%. Germline loops: CDR1 SGDLS, CDR2 YYNGEE. V lost 3 bases, J lost 7 bases, and 12 bases stayed unmatched. The CDR3 is 17 amino acids. This clone was counted once. The clonotype originates from a man aged 55-75 years who had recovered from COVID-19. This sequence joins TRBV9 and TRBJ2-1; 11 bases align to TRBD2. The sequencing input was peripheral blood. In nucleotides, the CDR3 is TGTGCCAGCAGCGCGGTTTCGGGGAGACTAGCGGGGAATGAGCAGTTCTTC. This translates into CASSAVSGRLAGNEQFF.